The clone carrying this T cell receptor beta chain came up a few times. The V and J ends lost 11 bases and 9 bases, in that order; junction bases with no gene match: 8. This CDR3 region has 11 residues. Germline CDR1 MNHNS, CDR2 SASEGT. PCR involved 60 Vbeta and 13 Jbeta primers. The method was immunoSEQ multiplex PCR; TCRdb's version includes in-frame clones alone and lacks a portion of them. Altogether 65,000 to 85,000 clones are present, about nine tenths being singletons, with the ten largest covering 2%. This record belongs to a study of cytomegalovirus exposure and HLA in healthy donors. This rearrangement joins TRBV6-1 to TRBJ1-1; 8 nucleotides align to TRBD1. Material for sequencing was PBMCs. This sequence was found in a woman in her twenties or thirties in good health and CMV-seronegative. The CDR3 DNA follows: TGTGCCCTTGACAGGGGTAATAAAGCTTTCTTT. As protein: CALDRGNKAFF.